A selection of T cell receptor beta chains follows, all from one sample in a study of T-cell memory formation after mild COVID-19. MiXCR, run by TCRdb on the 5' RACE reads, gives a single entry per CDR3 protein. The repertoire holds about 350,000 distinct CDR3 sequences, with around 27% as singletons. The sequenced sample consisted of PBMCs or a T cell subset sorted from them (not recorded which). The receptors here all came from an adult woman who had mild COVID-19 (a few samples of this study predate the infection). Cell type and time point are not known. Both conserved end residues are part of each CDR3. Each record gives: J gene, V gene, D gene, clone size, CDR3 protein, CDR3 DNA. A D gene is named only where the DNA matches it firmly. A row's size may be missing; if present it is once, few, many or a size class.

TRBJ1-2,TRBV6-5,TRBD1,few,CASSYSDRGNGYTF,TGTGCCAGCAGTTACTCCGACAGGGGGAATGGCTACACCTTC
TRBJ2-3,TRBV10-3,.,.,CAIRTVGTDTQYF,TGTGCCATCAGGACAGTCGGCACAGATACGCAGTATTTT
TRBJ2-1,TRBV6-2/TRBV6-3,.,few,CASSYSQVPLVGYNEQFF,TGTGCCAGCAGTTACTCGCAGGTTCCCCTCGTCGGCTACAATGAGCAGTTCTTC
TRBJ2-7,TRBV12-3/TRBV12-4,.,few,CASSFFEAASYEQYF,TGTGCCAGCAGCTTCTTTGAGGCCGCTTCATACGAGCAGTACTTC
TRBJ2-5,TRBV27,TRBD2,.,CASSLLAGEETQYF,TGTGCCAGCAGTTTATTGGCGGGGGAAGAGACCCAGTACTTC
TRBJ2-7,TRBV4-1,.,.,CASSQVTAPDYEQYF,TGCGCCAGCAGCCAAGTAACAGCGCCTGACTACGAGCAGTACTTC
TRBJ2-1,TRBV7-8,.,few,CASSFGNVAEQFF,TGTGCCAGCAGCTTCGGAAATGTGGCTGAGCAGTTCTTC
TRBJ2-3,TRBV11-2,.,few,CASSFRSSTDTQYF,TGTGCCAGCAGCTTCAGATCATCCACAGATACGCAGTATTTT
TRBJ2-7,TRBV19,.,few,CASSITARSGRNYEQYF,TGTGCCAGTAGTATTACGGCCCGAAGTGGTCGTAACTACGAGCAGTACTTC
TRBJ2-7,TRBV20-1,.,few,CSALQDPNSYEQYF,TGCAGTGCCCTTCAGGACCCGAACTCCTACGAGCAGTACTTC
TRBJ1-3,TRBV6-6,.,few,CASSSRGKAGNTIYF,TGTGCCAGCAGTTCACGGGGGAAGGCTGGAAACACCATATATTTT
TRBJ2-7,TRBV11-3,TRBD2,.,CASSLRGGLDSYEQYF,TGTGCCAGCAGCCTTAGAGGTGGACTAGATTCCTACGAGCAGTACTTC
TRBJ1-2,TRBV30,.,.,CAWTDSGLSYGYTF,TGTGCCTGGACCGATTCTGGACTTTCTTATGGCTACACCTTC
TRBJ2-7,TRBV5-1,TRBD1,few,CASSLAATGIYEQYF,TGCGCCAGCAGCTTGGCCGCGACAGGGATCTACGAGCAGTACTTC
TRBJ2-7,TRBV7-2,TRBD2,few,CASSWRTSGSNEQYF,TGTGCCAGCAGCTGGCGGACTAGCGGGAGCAACGAGCAGTACTTC
TRBJ2-5,TRBV2,.,once,CASHYEETQYF,TGTGCCAGTCACTATGAAGAGACCCAGTACTTC
TRBJ1-2,TRBV6-5,.,few,CASTPGTLGDYGYTF,TGTGCCAGCACCCCCGGGACACTGGGGGACTATGGCTACACCTTC
TRBJ2-3,TRBV24-1,TRBD2,few,CATSARGGVERTDTQYF,TGTGCCACCAGCGCGCGGGGGGGCGTAGAAAGAACAGATACGCAGTATTTT
TRBJ2-2,TRBV7-9,.,few,CASSLDLDTGELFF,TGTGCCAGCAGCTTGGACCTGGACACCGGGGAGCTGTTTTTT
TRBJ2-7,TRBV9,.,few,CASSRGGGSYEQYF,TGTGCCAGCAGCAGGGGGGGCGGATCCTACGAGCAGTACTTC
TRBJ1-1,TRBV7-8,.,.,CASSLALRAADNTEAFF,TGTGCCAGCAGCTTAGCGCTAAGGGCCGCAGATAACACTGAAGCTTTCTTT
TRBJ2-7,TRBV15,.,.,CATSRDRGVGYEQYF,TGTGCCACCAGCAGAGATCGCGGGGTGGGGTACGAGCAGTACTTC
TRBJ2-7,TRBV5-1,TRBD1,.,CASSLEGAFGEQYF,TGCGCCAGCAGCTTGGAGGGGGCCTTCGGCGAGCAGTACTTC
TRBJ2-2,TRBV20-1,.,.,CSAPFGGNTGELFF,TGCAGTGCTCCATTCGGTGGGAACACCGGGGAGCTGTTTTTT
TRBJ2-3,TRBV4-1,TRBD2,.,CASSQTSGGNTDTQYF,TGCGCCAGCAGCCAAACTAGCGGGGGGAACACAGATACGCAGTATTTT
TRBJ2-1,TRBV24-1,TRBD1,few,CATSTGGSYNEQFF,TGTGCCACCAGCACAGGGGGCTCCTACAATGAGCAGTTCTTC
TRBJ2-2,TRBV5-6,TRBD1,few,CASSLGGQGGTELFF,TGTGCCAGCAGCCTCGGTGGACAGGGGGGTACGGAGCTGTTTTTT
TRBJ2-1,TRBV24-1,.,few,CATTDGPNNEQFF,TGTGCCACTACTGATGGCCCCAACAATGAGCAGTTCTTC
TRBJ1-2,TRBV11-2,.,.,CASSLGLILNYGYTF,TGTGCCAGCAGCTTAGGACTGATCCTTAACTATGGCTACACCTTC
TRBJ1-2,TRBV7-2,.,.,CASSTGKGDGYTF,TGTGCCAGCAGCACAGGGAAGGGTGACGGCTACACCTTC